These 19 T cell receptor beta chains were all obtained from the same sample, sequenced in a study of CD8 T cells in ankylosing spondylitis. TCRdb independently ran MiXCR on the 5' RACE reads; one entry per CDR3 protein. The table shows some 250,000 distinct CDR3 sequences, with 20% to 30% occurring only once. The sample taken for sequencing was blood, either unsorted or a sorted T cell fraction (not recorded which). These receptors were obtained from a male donor with ankylosing spondylitis or in good health (not recorded which).

The sample holds a few counts of this clonotype. This chain joins TRBV7-2 and TRBJ2-1, with TRBD2 as a possible D gene (7 bases). V was cut by 5 bases and J by 4 bases, with 18 bases left in between. The germline CDR1 and CDR2 sequences are SGHTA and FQGNSA. This CDR3 has 16 amino acids. The CDR3 region has the DNA TGTGCCAGCAGCCTCGTGGGGGGGGGGCTATACAATGAGCAGTTCTTC. It specifies CASSLVGGGLYNEQFF.

J is TRBJ2-5 and V is TRBV6-2 or TRBV6-3; 7 positions match TRBD1. Germline CDR1 and CDR2: MNHEY and SVGEGT. The ends lost 5 bases at V and 1 base at J; junction bases unmatched: 4. The CDR3 length is 14 residues. CDR3 in DNA: TGTGCCAGCAGTACCAGGGGGTCCCAAGAGACCCAGTACTTC. Residues: CASSTRGSQETQYF.

There are many counts of this clonotype. The chain recombines TRBV6-1 with TRBJ2-1, with 7 bases lining up with TRBD2. The trim removed 6 bases at V and 5 bases at J, leaving 4 bases unmatched. Germline V gene lookup returns CDR1 MNHNS and CDR2 SASEGT. This CDR3 has 13 residues. The CDR3 coding sequence is TGTGCCAGCAGGAAGAGCGGGGACAATGAGCAGTTCTTC. Translating gives CASRKSGDNEQFF.

This clonotype appeared many times. The chain recombines TRBV5-1 with TRBJ2-5; 7 bases line up with TRBD2. Germline V gene data show CDR1 as SGHRS and CDR2 as YFSETQ. Trimming removed 2 bases from V and 5 bases from J; junction bases left unmatched: 6. The CDR3 totals 14 residues. The CDR3 spells CASSFGLAGETQYF. The CDR3 DNA follows: TGCGCCAGCAGCTTTGGATTAGCGGGCGAGACCCAGTACTTC.

The V call is TRBV20-1, the J call TRBJ1-6; a possible D gene is TRBD1 (6 bases). Germline lookup yields CDR1 DFQATT and CDR2 SNEGSKA (reference sequence). Between the trimmed V and J ends, which lost 4 bases and 9 bases, there was a span of 16 bases. CDR3 size: 14 residues. CDR3 sequence (DNA): TGCAGTGCTAAGGTCGGGGGCGGGCTTTCACCCCTCCACTTT. Translated, it gives CSAKVGGGLSPLHF.

This clonotype was seen many times. CDR3 nucleotides: TGCAGTGCTAGAGAGGACAGGGGAAGGGCCACCTACAATGAGCAGTTCTTC. Translating gives CSAREDRGRATYNEQFF. V gene TRBV20-1 combines with J gene TRBJ2-1; TRBD1 matches 9 bases. From germline, CDR1 is DFQATT and CDR2 SNEGSKA (reference sequence). J lost 2 bases, V lost 0 bases, and 8 bases had no gene match. This CDR3 has 17 residues.

This clonotype was observed many times. This rearrangement joins TRBV3-1 to TRBJ2-7; D not resolved. Trimming cost V 0 bases and J 2 bases, with 8 bases left between them. CDR1 is LGHDT, CDR2 YNNKEL, per germline (reference sequence). The CDR3 consists of 14 residues. The CDR3 DNA sequence: TGTGCCAGCAGCCAAGACCTCAGTACCTACGAGCAGTACTTC. Its translation: CASSQDLSTYEQYF.

This clonotype was counted at least ten times. The chain employs TRBV20-1 and TRBJ1-5; D is perhaps TRBD1 (5 bases). The CDR3 runs 13 residues. Germline-derived CDR1 and CDR2 are DFQATT and SNEGSKA (reference sequence). V was pared by 1 base and J by 7 bases, with 11 bases between. The CDR3 is CSARVGGPQPQHF. CDR3 DNA sequence: TGCAGTGCTAGAGTGGGGGGTCCCCAGCCCCAGCATTTT.

This clonotype was detected many times. The V and J genes are TRBV25-1 and TRBJ1-2; TRBD1 matches at 8 bases. V shed 4 bases and J 8 bases; nucleotides not matched to a gene: 9. This CDR3 region has 14 residues. Looked up from germline, CDR1 is MGHDK and CDR2 is SYGVNS. CDR3 sequence reads: CASSGGQGWSGYTF. The DNA for the CDR3 is TGTGCCAGCAGTGGAGGACAGGGATGGTCCGGCTACACCTTC.

V usage is TRBV20-1 and J usage is TRBJ2-7; no reliable D call. This CDR3 has 11 residues. Trimming pared 7 bases from V and 0 bases from J, leaving 7 bases between. CDR1 and CDR2 (germline): DFQATT, SNEGSKA (reference sequence). In DNA, the CDR3 is TGCAGTGTCAAGAGCTCCTACGAGCAGTACTTC. Encoded protein: CSVKSSYEQYF.

This clonotype was found a few times. The rearrangement uses TRBV3-1 and TRBJ2-3; D gene unclear. V was trimmed by 4 bases and J by 3 bases, leaving 8 bases between them. Per germline, CDR1 LGHDT and CDR2 YNNKEL (reference sequence). This CDR3 has 13 amino acids. The CDR3 DNA follows: TGTGCCAGCAGCCGGTCGGAGACAGATACGCAGTATTTT. It codes for CASSRSETDTQYF.

This clonotype has more than one count but fewer than ten. V and J are TRBV29-1 and TRBJ2-1; D unresolved. The CDR3 is made up of 10 amino acids. Germline values: CDR1 SQVTM, CDR2 ANQGSEA. V was trimmed by 4 bases and J by 10 bases, leaving 8 bases between them. CDR3 residues: CSVGVGEQFF. The CDR3 region has the DNA TGCAGCGTTGGTGTAGGGGAGCAGTTCTTC.

This chain links TRBV29-1 with TRBJ2-5; TRBD2 matches at 9 bases. The CDR3 loop spans 14 amino acids. V lost 3 bases to trimming and J lost 3 bases; unmatched junction nucleotides: 5. Germline CDR1 reads SQVTM; CDR2 reads ANQGSEA. The DNA of the CDR3 is TGCAGCGTTGACTTTAAGCGGGGGGAAGAGACCCAGTACTTC. Translation gives CSVDFKRGEETQYF.

This clonotype was recorded at least ten times. This chain connects TRBV12-5 to TRBJ2-1, with D perhaps being TRBD1 or TRBD2 (5 bases each). The V gene lost 4 bases and the J gene lost 3 bases, with 13 bases spanning the gap. Germline V CDR1 and CDR2: LGHNT, FRNRAP. The CDR3 is 15 residues long. Written as DNA, the CDR3 is TGTGCTAGTGGTTCCAGGGACGGAAACTACAATGAGCAGTTCTTC. As protein: CASGSRDGNYNEQFF.

This chain connects TRBV12-3 or TRBV12-4 to TRBJ2-6; D gene ambiguous. This CDR3 contains 14 residues. V shed 3 bases and J shed 2 bases, with 5 bases lying between them. The CDR3 region is CASSLLAGANVLTF. DNA of the CDR3: TGTGCCAGCAGTTTGCTTGCTGGGGCCAACGTCCTGACTTTC.

CDR3 in DNA: TGTGCCAGCAGTTTCCCCGTGGGCGGGGGGGCCAGAACCGGGGAGCTGTTTTTT. It codes for CASSFPVGGGARTGELFF. The chain couples TRBV28 to TRBJ2-2; 9 nucleotides agree with TRBD2. Trimming cost V 3 bases and J 5 bases; bases outside gene matches: 13. Germline assignment: CDR1 MDHEN and CDR2 SYDVKM. The CDR3 extends over 18 amino acids. The complete variable domain, with remaining parts taken from reference TRBV28 and TRBJ2-2, reads DVKVTQSSRYLVKRTGEKVFLECVQDMDHENMFWYRQDPGLGLRLIYFSYDVKMKEKGDIPEGYSVSREKKERFSLILESASTNQTSMYLCASSFPVGGGARTGELFFGEGSRLTVL.

This clonotype was seen ten or more times. The chain links TRBV5-1 to TRBJ2-1, with 13 bases aligning to TRBD2. With 3 bases clipped from V and 6 bases from J, the junction kept 9 bases outside the gene matches. The CDR3 has 17 amino acids. The V gene's germline CDR1 is SGHRS and CDR2 YFSETQ. CDR3 bases: TGCGCCAGCAGCTGGACACCTAGACTAGCGGGGGGCAATGAGCAGTTCTTC. Amino acids: CASSWTPRLAGGNEQFF.

The CDR3 sequence is CASSPPLVGAFF. CDR3 bases: TGTGCCAGCAGTCCCCCGTTGGTGGGAGCTTTCTTT. The rearrangement links TRBV28 to TRBJ1-1; D is unclear. V lost 5 bases to trimming and J lost 10 bases, with 14 bases between them. The CDR3 covers 12 residues. Looked up from germline, CDR1 is MDHEN and CDR2 is SYDVKM. The full variable domain, with the rest looked up from reference TRBV28 and TRBJ1-1, is DVKVTQSSRYLVKRTGEKVFLECVQDMDHENMFWYRQDPGLGLRLIYFSYDVKMKEKGDIPEGYSVSREKKERFSLILESASTNQTSMYLCASSPPLVGAFFGQGTRLTVV.

This sequence joins TRBV6-1 and TRBJ1-6, with D perhaps matching TRBD1 (5 bases). V was clipped by 5 bases and J by 7 bases, with 15 bases between them. The CDR3 covers 15 residues. Germline V gene lookup returns CDR1 MNHNS and CDR2 SASEGT. CDR3 DNA: TGTGCCAGCAGTCGACGGGGACGGACGAATTCACCCCTCCACTTT. Protein product: CASSRRGRTNSPLHF.